These T cell receptor beta chains were read from a single sample in a study of blood T cell repertoires in COVID-19. Repertoires were generated with immunoSEQ multiplex PCR, while TCRdb's copy carries only in-frame clones and drops some. The sample holds 55,000 to 65,000 clones, about 87% seen once. The specimen was peripheral blood. The receptor set was obtained from a man aged 60 to 69 with active or convalescent COVID-19. The CDR3 runs from the conserved cysteine through the conserved F or W. A D gene is named only where the DNA matches it firmly.

V gene: TRBV6-5
J gene: TRBJ2-5
D gene: NA
CDR3 protein: CASNGGFQETQYF

V gene: TRBV5-1
J gene: TRBJ2-3
D gene: NA
CDR3 protein: CASSFPSTDTQYF

V gene: TRBV6-5
J gene: TRBJ1-1
D gene: NA
CDR3 protein: CASSYKEGNTEAFF

V gene: TRBV9
J gene: TRBJ1-3
D gene: NA
CDR3 protein: CASGAESTSGNTIYF

V gene: TRBV7-3
J gene: TRBJ2-3
D gene: NA
CDR3 protein: CASGGSSTDTQYF

V gene: TRBV4-2
J gene: TRBJ2-3
D gene: NA
CDR3 protein: CASSQEVRVSTDTQYF

V gene: TRBV27
J gene: TRBJ2-5
D gene: NA
CDR3 protein: CASSLSVGVFSTETQYF

V gene: TRBV2
J gene: TRBJ2-3
D gene: TRBD2
CDR3 protein: CASGLAGAVSTDTQYF

V gene: TRBV7-9
J gene: TRBJ2-7
D gene: NA
CDR3 protein: CASSFRDSPSYEQYF

V gene: TRBV18
J gene: TRBJ2-7
D gene: TRBD2
CDR3 protein: CASSPPLAGGKDYYEQYF

V gene: TRBV11-3
J gene: TRBJ2-5
D gene: NA
CDR3 protein: CASSLGLGGEETQYF

V gene: TRBV7-2
J gene: TRBJ2-6
D gene: NA
CDR3 protein: CASSLDGSGANVLTF

V gene: TRBV27
J gene: TRBJ1-5
D gene: TRBD1
CDR3 protein: CASSPTTGYGNQPQHF

V gene: TRBV5-8
J gene: TRBJ2-1
D gene: NA
CDR3 protein: CASSPQRPGSYNEQFF